The clone carrying this TCR beta chain has a handful of counts. Its antigen is not known. Germline trimming cut 2 bases from V and 5 bases from J; bases unmatched to any gene: 10. This CDR3 spans 16 amino acids. Germline CDR1 is MNHEY and CDR2 is SVGAGI. The use of a sample-barcoded 5' primer and a J-beta primer mix characterized a second PCR of roughly 7 to 12 cycles. TCRdb reprocessed the 5' RACE reads with MiXCR, giving one entry per CDR3 protein. The repertoire consists of some 860,000 distinct CDR3 sequences, with roughly three fifths occurring once and the leading ten covering roughly 24%. This record belongs to a study of blood T cells in healthy people across ages. Study findings and constraints: Donor CMV status, an unknown factor, possibly confounded changes in expanded clonotypes.

With each sample, at least 6 micrograms of total RNA were extracted. The source of this sequence is a man aged 35-49 years in good health. What was sequenced was blood. The chain uses TRBV6-5 and TRBJ2-5, with 8 positions matching TRBD1. The CDR3 here is CASSYGTGTGIETQYF. The DNA for the CDR3 is TGTGCCAGCAGTTACGGCACCGGGACAGGTATCGAGACCCAGTACTTC.